This TCR beta chain derives from a study of shared clonotypes between healthy human individuals. For this clone: Its antigen is undetermined.

Study-level points and caveats: It was the few donors that limited the genetic and exposure-history diversity represented. Clonotypes which were not shared had lower generation probabilities than clonotypes that all four donors shared. Depth of sequencing was expected to influence donor clonotype sharing.

Trimming left V 10 bases short and J 2 bases short, with 15 bases between. From germline, CDR1 is MDHEN and CDR2 SYDVKM. The length of the CDR3 is 13 residues. Methods used by the authors: Filtering of immunoSEQ junctional sequences could not match full-length read filtering. TCRdb's table, derived via immunoSEQ multiplex PCR, lists solely in-frame clones and lacks some. D and trimming come from the DNA, and the V and J calls and clone size come from that table. In the table there are 1,500,000 or so clones, about 98.5% of which are singletons. What was sequenced was naive CD4+ T cells sorted from blood. Documented subset: CD45RA+ positively selected. The chain combines TRBV28 with TRBJ2-7; D is unresolved. The sequence derives from a young man in good health. The CDR3 loop is CATVRRYPYEQYF. CDR3 DNA: TGTGCCACCGTCCGGCGTTACCCCTACGAGCAGTACTTC. Supplemented by reference TRBV28 and TRBJ2-7, the full variable domain reads DVKVTQSSRYLVKRTGEKVFLECVQDMDHENMFWYRQDPGLGLRLIYFSYDVKMKEKGDIPEGYSVSREKKERFSLILESASTNQTSMYLCATVRRYPYEQYFGPGTRLTVT.